The 29 T cell receptor beta chains below come from one sample, sequenced in a study of PD-L1 blockade in urothelial cancer (TCRdb year 2017). Library construction relied on the immunoSEQ multiplex PCR assay. Held by TCRdb, this immuneACCESS table contains in-frame sequences only and omits some clones. Under half of the omission traces to an unresolved V gene where checked; the cause of the rest is unknown. Across this sample there are 55,000 to 85,000 clones, with roughly nine tenths seen only once. The ten largest make up 3.4% of the sample. The material sequenced was PBMCs, taken around atezolizumab (anti-PD-L1) treatment. The receptors shown here come from a man in his sixties with urothelial cancer.

This clone came up once. This rearrangement joins TRBV5-8 to TRBJ1-2, with 9 bases identical to TRBD1. The germline gives CDR1 SGHTS, CDR2 YDEGEE. The junction had 6 bases not matched to a gene; V was cut back by 2 bases and J by 7 bases. The CDR3 extends over 14 amino acids. The CDR3 DNA follows: TGTGCCAGCAGCTTAGCCGGGACAGGGCTTGGCTACACCTTC. It yields the protein CASSLAGTGLGYTF.

CDR3: CASSLSGGGGYGYTF. CDR3 in DNA: TGTGCCAGCAGCTTATCAGGTGGAGGAGGCTATGGCTACACCTTC. The chain combines TRBV7-8 with TRBJ1-2; D unclear. Germline V gene sequence: CDR1 SGHVS, CDR2 FQNEAQ. V gave up 2 bases and J gave up 4 bases, with 14 bases separating them. The CDR3 runs 15 residues.

This clone was seen a handful of times. This chain connects TRBV27 to TRBJ2-7, with TRBD1 as a possible D gene (6 bases). V was cut by 5 bases and J by 3 bases, with 8 bases left in between. Germline CDR1 MNHEY, CDR2 SMNVEV (reference sequence). There are 12 residues in the CDR3. The CDR3 DNA sequence: TGTGCCAGCAGTCCACAGGGCTACGAGCAGTACTTC. Translated, it gives CASSPQGYEQYF.

The genes are TRBV6-6 and TRBJ1-1; D is perhaps TRBD1 (5 bases). The length of the CDR3 is 15 residues. Germline CDR1 reads MNHNY; CDR2 reads SVGAGI (reference sequence). Trimming took off 0 bases at V and 1 base at J, with 9 bases between the two ends. CDR3 nucleotide sequence: TGTGCCAGCAGTTACTCGGGCAGGGAGAACACTGAAGCTTTCTTT. It yields the protein CASSYSGRENTEAFF.

This clone was seen only a few times. The chain links TRBV4-1 to TRBJ2-7; 12 bases map to TRBD1. Trimming at V came to 5 bases and at J to 2 bases, leaving 19 bases not matched to a gene. The CDR3 is made up of 20 amino acids. Germline V gene sequence: CDR1 MGHRA, CDR2 YSYEKL. The DNA for the CDR3 is TGCGCCAGCAGCTCCAGACTTATACGAACCGGGACAGGGGGCCCCTACGAGCAGTACTTC. Protein product: CASSSRLIRTGTGGPYEQYF.

CDR3: CASSFKTGKQPQHF. CDR3 nucleotide sequence: TGTGCCAGCAGCTTCAAGACAGGGAAACAGCCCCAGCATTTT. The chain is built from TRBV5-6 and TRBJ1-5, with 7 bases matching TRBD1. The V gene end was trimmed by 2 bases and the J gene end by 7 bases; junction bases not matched to a gene: 6. The CDR3 has 14 residues. Per the germline V gene, CDR1 is SGHDT and CDR2 is YYEEEE.

CDR3 sequence (DNA): TGTGCCAGCAGCTTAGACCATGGCAACACCATATATTTT. Amino acid sequence: CASSLDHGNTIYF. The chain recombines TRBV7-6 with TRBJ1-3, with no clear D. CDR3 length: 13 residues. Trimming pared 1 base from V and 7 bases from J, leaving 8 bases between. Germline V CDR1 and CDR2: SGHVS, FNYEAQ.

The chain recombines TRBV5-1 with TRBJ1-1; the D is unclear. The CDR3 extends over 15 amino acids. Germline V gene data show CDR1 as SGHRS and CDR2 as YFSETQ. The ends were cut back, 0 bases at V and 4 bases at J, with 13 bases in the middle. Here the CDR3 DNA reads TGCGCCAGCAGCTTGGAGGTGGTGCGGGGCACTGAAGCTTTCTTT. Its protein is CASSLEVVRGTEAFF.

The chain has TRBV4-3 and TRBJ2-7, with 8 bases that match TRBD2. The CDR3 is 14 residues long. Germline V CDR1 and CDR2: LGHNA, YSLEER. The junction had 6 bases not matched to a gene; V was cut back by 2 bases and J by 6 bases. CDR3 protein: CASSQRGGSGEQYF. The CDR3 DNA follows: TGCGCCAGCAGCCAACGGGGGGGGTCCGGCGAGCAGTACTTC.

CDR3 coding DNA: TGTGCCAGCAGTGAATATTTCCGGGGGGCAGGCGACAATGAGCAGTTCTTC. Protein: CASSEYFRGAGDNEQFF. The rearrangement joins TRBV6-1 to TRBJ2-1; D may be TRBD2 (7 bases). Between the trimmed V and J ends, which lost 2 bases and 5 bases, there was a span of 19 bases. The CDR3 extends over 17 amino acids. The germline V gene has CDR1 MNHNS and CDR2 SASEGT.

The chain recombines TRBV6-5 with TRBJ1-1; TRBD1 aligns across 9 bases. The V gene's germline CDR1 is MNHEY and CDR2 SVGAGI. This CDR3 region has 14 residues. J lost 6 bases, V lost 3 bases, and 5 bases had no gene match. CDR3 loop: CASSYRDRAPEAFF. The DNA for the CDR3 is TGTGCCAGCAGTTATCGGGACAGGGCCCCTGAAGCTTTCTTT.

In this sample, this clone turned up once. V and J are TRBV7-8 and TRBJ2-3; 8 bases line up with TRBD2. The CDR3 is 18 amino acids. Per the germline V gene, CDR1 is SGHVS and CDR2 is FQNEAQ. The junction had 13 bases not matched to a gene; V was cut back by 5 bases and J by 0 bases. The chain's CDR3 is CASSERSGGFSSTDTQYF. The CDR3 coding sequence is TGTGCCAGCAGCGAGAGGAGCGGGGGATTTTCTAGCACAGATACGCAGTATTTT.

The chain uses TRBV7-9 and TRBJ2-7, with 7 bases fitting TRBD1. This CDR3 contains 12 residues. Looked up from germline, CDR1 is SEHNR and CDR2 is FQNEAQ (reference sequence). With V trimmed by 6 bases and J by 4 bases, 3 bases remained unmatched. This chain's CDR3 is CASRQGTYEQYF. The CDR3 DNA follows: TGTGCCAGCAGACAGGGGACGTACGAGCAGTACTTC.

The J gene is TRBJ1-2, the V gene TRBV6-5; 8 bases are a match to TRBD1. This CDR3 contains 14 residues. Germline trimming cut 2 bases from V and 1 base from J; bases unmatched to any gene: 0. Looked up from germline, CDR1 is MNHEY and CDR2 is SVGAGI. CDR3 coding DNA: TGTGCCAGCAGTTACGGACAGGGTAACTATGGCTACACCTTC. It yields the protein CASSYGQGNYGYTF.

The chain uses TRBV7-2 and TRBJ2-7; 13 bases are shared with TRBD2. The CDR3 is made up of 13 amino acids. V lost 8 bases, J lost 3 bases, and 1 base stayed unmatched. Germline V gives CDR1 SGHTA, CDR2 FQGNSA. The CDR3 loop is CASWTSGSYEQYF. The CDR3 DNA sequence: TGTGCCAGCTGGACTAGCGGGAGCTACGAGCAGTACTTC.

This sequence joins TRBV5-4 and TRBJ1-3, with D tentatively TRBD1 (6 bases). CDR1 is SGHNT and CDR2 is YYREEE in the germline V gene (reference sequence). The CDR3 covers 18 residues. Deletions cut 3 bases from V and 4 bases from J, with 23 bases between. CDR3 protein: CASSYSSTGRPRGNTIYF. CDR3 sequence (DNA): TGTGCCAGCAGCTACTCGTCGACAGGCCGCCCGAGAGGAAACACCATATATTTT.

This chain uses TRBV11-2 with TRBJ2-7, with D maybe TRBD2 (5 bases). CDR1 SGHAT and CDR2 FQNNGV come from the germline V gene. With 2 bases removed from V and 4 bases from J, the gap between germline ends came to 18 bases. The CDR3 has 16 amino acids. The CDR3 is CASSLSSLEGFYEQYF. CDR3 in DNA: TGTGCCAGCAGCTTATCAAGTCTAGAGGGCTTTTACGAGCAGTACTTC.

This sequence joins TRBV19 and TRBJ2-5, with 11 nucleotides matching TRBD2. J was trimmed by 1 base and V by 5 bases; bases with no gene match: 3. The CDR3 runs to 15 residues. The germline V gene has CDR1 LNHDA and CDR2 SQIVND (reference sequence). The CDR3 DNA reads TGTGCCAGTAGTCCCGGGACTAGCGGCCAAGAGACCCAGTACTTC. It encodes CASSPGTSGQETQYF.

The count of this clone is one. The chain carries TRBV4-3 and TRBJ2-7, with D maybe TRBD2 (6 bases). The V gene lost 1 base and the J gene lost 6 bases, with 10 bases spanning the gap. The CDR3 is made up of 13 amino acids. Germline V gene sequence: CDR1 LGHNA, CDR2 YSLEER. This CDR3 is CASSQVWGGEQYF. The CDR3, as DNA: TGCGCCAGCAGCCAAGTATGGGGAGGCGAGCAGTACTTC.

The DNA for the CDR3 is TGTGCCAGCAGCGTAGAATATAACAGCTGGCAGTACTTC. Its translation is CASSVEYNSWQYF. This chain joins TRBV9 and TRBJ2-5; D remains ambiguous. The CDR3 runs to 13 residues. Trimming left V 0 bases short and J 11 bases short, with 14 bases between. CDR1 and CDR2 from the germline V gene are SGDLS and YYNGEE.

V gene TRBV28 combines with J gene TRBJ2-7; TRBD2 agrees at 9 bases. The V and J ends lost 3 bases and 5 bases, in that order; junction bases with no gene match: 8. This CDR3 spans 15 amino acids. CDR1 is MDHEN and CDR2 is SYDVKM in the germline V gene. The CDR3 region is CASSFIRGRANEQYF. CDR3 DNA: TGTGCCAGCAGTTTTATTCGCGGGAGGGCGAACGAGCAGTACTTC.

The rearrangement links TRBV19 to TRBJ2-3, with a possible D match to TRBD2 (6 bases). The germline CDR1 and CDR2 sequences are LNHDA and SQIVND (reference sequence). V lost 3 bases, J lost 0 bases, and 10 bases lay in between. The CDR3 covers 15 residues. CDR3 sequence reads: CASSIEGTSTDTQYF. The CDR3 DNA sequence: TGTGCCAGTAGTATCGAGGGGACTAGCACAGATACGCAGTATTTT.

The chain couples TRBV9 to TRBJ1-3; the match to TRBD1 covers 9 bases. V lost 3 bases to trimming and J lost 0 bases; unmatched junction nucleotides: 7. CDR1 and CDR2 (germline): SGDLS, YYNGEE. CDR3 length: 17 residues. CDR3 residues: CASSAGTGFLSGNTIYF. CDR3 nucleotides: TGTGCCAGCAGCGCCGGGACAGGGTTCCTCTCTGGAAACACCATATATTTT.

The chain recombines TRBV7-8 with TRBJ2-3; perhaps TRBD2 as D (6 bases). The length of the CDR3 is 16 residues. From germline, CDR1 is SGHVS and CDR2 FQNEAQ. The ends were cut back, 2 bases at V and 0 bases at J, with 12 bases in the middle. The CDR3, as DNA: TGTGCCAGCAGCTTACACGGGACTCAGAGCACAGATACGCAGTATTTT. Translating it yields CASSLHGTQSTDTQYF.

This chain connects TRBV5-1 to TRBJ1-2; maybe TRBD1 (5 bases). The CDR3 consists of 15 residues. The germline CDR1 and CDR2 sequences are SGHRS and YFSETQ. V was shortened by 4 bases and J by 4 bases, with 17 bases between the two germline ends. The CDR3 region has the DNA TGCGCCAGCAGCCCAGGGTGGGGGACTCCCTATGGCTACACCTTC. Translated: CASSPGWGTPYGYTF.

The chain is built from TRBV2 and TRBJ2-1; 9 nucleotides align to TRBD1. With 2 bases clipped from V and 5 bases from J, the junction kept 4 bases outside the gene matches. The germline V gene has CDR1 SNHLY and CDR2 FYNNEI. The CDR3 contains 15 residues. This CDR3 is CASSERGQGHNEQFF. CDR3 nucleotide sequence: TGTGCCAGCAGTGAACGGGGACAGGGCCACAATGAGCAGTTCTTC.

The chain joins TRBV4-1 to TRBJ1-5, with 7 positions matching TRBD1. CDR3 length: 16 amino acids. From germline, CDR1 is MGHRA and CDR2 YSYEKL. V lost 6 bases, J lost 0 bases, and 8 bases stayed unmatched. CDR3 coding DNA: TGCGCCAGCAGTAATCTAGGGGGCGGTAGCAATCAGCCCCAGCATTTT. Translation gives CASSNLGGGSNQPQHF.

The gene calls are TRBV15 and TRBJ2-7; tentatively, D is TRBD2 (6 bases). V was shortened by 2 bases and J by 4 bases, with 15 bases between the two germline ends. Germline CDR1 and CDR2: LNHNV and YYDKDF (reference sequence). The CDR3 covers 15 residues. This CDR3 is CATSRTAGLSYEQYF. The CDR3 coding sequence is TGTGCCACCAGCAGAACCGCGGGACTCTCATACGAGCAGTACTTC.

V and J are TRBV7-6 and TRBJ2-5; D might be TRBD1 (6 bases). The CDR3 length is 13 residues. Germline CDR1 is SGHVS and CDR2 is FNYEAQ. The V and J ends lost 2 bases and 5 bases respectively, with 9 bases between them. In nucleotides, the CDR3 is TGTGCCAGCAGCTTACAGGGGTGGGAGACCCAGTACTTC. It encodes CASSLQGWETQYF.